These T cell receptor beta chains were read from a single sample in a study of beta chain features in type 1 diabetes. Generated by immunoSEQ multiplex PCR, the TCRdb table keeps only in-frame clones and is missing some. The data show some 120,000 clones, roughly 17% seen once. The sequenced material came from central memory CD4+ T cells from blood. Every receptor here comes from a man in his late teens or twenties with type 1 diabetes. Both conserved end residues are part of each CDR3. Fields, in order: CDR3 protein, CDR3 DNA, clone size, V gene, J gene, D gene. D genes are given only for firm matches. Some rows have no size entry. The others give once, few or many, or a class for an expanded clone.

CATSRAGTGELFF,TGTGCCACCAGCAGGGCGGGTACCGGGGAGCTGTTTTTT,few,TRBV15,TRBJ2-2,-
CATSRDMGSEAFF,TGTGCCACCAGCAGAGATATGGGGTCAGAAGCTTTCTTT,-,TRBV15,TRBJ1-1,-
CASSEQAYEQYF,TGTGCCAGCAGTGAACAGGCCTACGAGCAGTACTTC,many,TRBV2,TRBJ2-7,-
CASSLAREYEQYF,TGTGCCAGCAGCTTAGCTAGAGAGTACGAGCAGTACTTC,few,TRBV11-1,TRBJ2-7,-
CACPRPGGHEQYF,TGTGCCTGCCCCCGCCCGGGGGGCCACGAGCAGTACTTC,few,TRBV30,TRBJ2-7,-
CASSPRPGWDEQFF,TGTGCCAGCAGCCCCCGGCCCGGATGGGATGAGCAGTTCTTC,-,TRBV7-2,TRBJ2-1,-
CASSPWRGGTDTQYF,TGCGCCAGCAGCCCCTGGAGGGGGGGCACAGATACGCAGTATTTT,-,TRBV5-1,TRBJ2-3,-
CASLDRGTDTQYF,TGTGCCAGCTTAGACAGGGGCACAGATACGCAGTATTTT,-,TRBV5-4,TRBJ2-3,TRBD1
CASSLANGGEQYF,TGTGCCAGCAGCTTAGCGAATGGGGGAGAGCAGTACTTC,-,TRBV7-9,TRBJ2-5,-
CASSFDRGPGANVLTF,TGTGCCAGCAGCTTCGACAGGGGGCCTGGGGCCAACGTCCTGACTTTC,few,TRBV5-8,TRBJ2-6,TRBD1
CASSPQASGNTIYF,TGTGCCAGCTCACCACAGGCCTCTGGAAACACCATATATTTT,-,TRBV18,TRBJ1-3,-
CASSLLGQGLYEQYF,TGCGCCAGCAGCCTTTTGGGACAGGGGCTCTACGAGCAGTACTTC,-,TRBV4-1,TRBJ2-7,TRBD1
CASSPRDQQTQYF,TGTGCCAGCAGTCCACGGGACCAACAGACCCAGTACTTC,-,TRBV6-6,TRBJ2-5,-
CASREAGKNTEAFF,TGCGCCAGCAGAGAGGCGGGGAAGAACACTGAAGCTTTCTTT,-,TRBV5-1,TRBJ1-1,-
CASSLGSENTEAFF,TGTGCCAGCAGCTTAGGTTCGGAGAACACTGAAGCTTTCTTT,few,TRBV7-9,TRBJ1-1,-
CASQSGTRETQYF,TGTGCCAGCCAGAGCGGGACCCGAGAGACCCAGTACTTC,-,TRBV2,TRBJ2-5,TRBD2
CASSAPRRTSTDTQYF,TGTGCCAGCAGTGCCCCGCGGCGGACTAGCACAGATACGCAGTATTTT,-,TRBV6-1,TRBJ2-3,-
CASSAGLAAQETQYF,TGTGCCAGCAGCGCGGGACTAGCGGCTCAAGAGACCCAGTACTTC,few,TRBV2,TRBJ2-5,TRBD2
CASSSGLAGAQRGDTQYF,TGTGCCAGCAGCTCAGGACTAGCGGGGGCCCAAAGGGGAGATACGCAGTATTTT,-,TRBV5-4,TRBJ2-3,TRBD2
CASSQDVDTDLSYEQYF,TGCGCCAGCAGCCAAGATGTGGATACGGATCTCTCCTACGAGCAGTACTTC,-,TRBV4-3,TRBJ2-7,-
CASSQVLAGSYNEQFF,TGCGCCAGCAGCCAAGTACTAGCGGGCTCCTACAATGAGCAGTTCTTC,few,TRBV4-1,TRBJ2-1,TRBD2
CASSYRQATDTQYF,TGTGCCAGCAGTTACCGACAAGCTACAGATACGCAGTATTTT,-,TRBV6-5,TRBJ2-3,-
CSGENAKGETQYF,TGCAGCGGCGAAAACGCGAAAGGGGAGACCCAGTACTTC,few,TRBV29-1,TRBJ2-5,-
CASSFGTRYSPLHF,TGTGCCAGCAGTTTCGGGACCCGTTATTCACCCCTCCACTTT,-,TRBV27,TRBJ1-6,-
CASSQADRAPDTQYF,TGTGCCAGCAGCCAGGCGGACAGGGCCCCAGATACGCAGTATTTT,-,TRBV4-1,TRBJ2-3,TRBD1
CASIGTGRNEQFF,TGTGCCAGCATCGGTACAGGGAGGAATGAGCAGTTCTTC,few,TRBV6-5,TRBJ2-1,-
CASSQDHEGETQYF,TGTGCCAGCAGCCAAGATCACGAAGGGGAGACCCAGTACTTC,few,TRBV4-2,TRBJ2-5,-
CASLRGSSYEQYF,TGTGCCAGCCTTCGCGGTAGCTCCTACGAGCAGTACTTC,few,TRBV2,TRBJ2-7,-
CSGGRGDTEAFF,TGCAGCGGAGGACGGGGGGACACTGAAGCTTTCTTT,-,TRBV29-1,TRBJ1-1,-
CASSGQGNYGYTF,TGTGCCAGCAGTGGACAGGGGAACTATGGCTACACCTTC,few,TRBV27,TRBJ1-2,TRBD1
CAWSVETNTEAFF,TGTGCCTGGAGTGTAGAGACGAACACTGAAGCTTTCTTT,few,TRBV30,TRBJ1-1,-
CASSLSHPEGRGIIF,TGTGCCAGCAGTTTATCCCACCCAGAGGGTCGCGGGATAATCTTC,-,TRBV27,TRBJ2-1,-
CASSVATKGFGELFF,TGTGCCAGCAGCGTAGCTACGAAGGGTTTCGGGGAGCTGTTTTTT,once,TRBV9,TRBJ2-2,-
CASSPPSKAETQYF,TGTGCCAGCTCACCACCTTCAAAGGCAGAGACCCAGTACTTC,-,TRBV18,TRBJ2-5,-
CASSPLDRVYEQYF,TGCGCCAGCAGCCCTCTGGACAGGGTATACGAGCAGTACTTC,-,TRBV5-1,TRBJ2-7,TRBD1
CASTYSYEQFF,TGTGCCAGCACTTACAGCTATGAGCAGTTCTTC,-,TRBV2,TRBJ2-1,-
CASSPQGPGTDTQYF,TGTGCCAGCAGCCCACAGGGTCCCGGCACAGATACGCAGTATTTT,few,TRBV7-2,TRBJ2-3,-
CASSGGAQGTTEAFF,TGTGCCAGCAGCGGCGGGGCGCAGGGGACCACTGAAGCTTTCTTT,-,TRBV9,TRBJ1-1,-
CAWSRKTVNTGELFF,TGTGCCTGGAGCCGTAAGACAGTGAACACCGGGGAGCTGTTTTTT,few,TRBV30,TRBJ2-2,-
CAWSVSRETQYF,TGTGCCTGGAGTGTTTCGAGGGAGACCCAGTACTTC,few,TRBV30,TRBJ2-5,-
CSVDGGNGYTF,TGCAGCGTTGACGGTGGAAATGGCTACACCTTC,-,TRBV29-1,TRBJ1-2,-